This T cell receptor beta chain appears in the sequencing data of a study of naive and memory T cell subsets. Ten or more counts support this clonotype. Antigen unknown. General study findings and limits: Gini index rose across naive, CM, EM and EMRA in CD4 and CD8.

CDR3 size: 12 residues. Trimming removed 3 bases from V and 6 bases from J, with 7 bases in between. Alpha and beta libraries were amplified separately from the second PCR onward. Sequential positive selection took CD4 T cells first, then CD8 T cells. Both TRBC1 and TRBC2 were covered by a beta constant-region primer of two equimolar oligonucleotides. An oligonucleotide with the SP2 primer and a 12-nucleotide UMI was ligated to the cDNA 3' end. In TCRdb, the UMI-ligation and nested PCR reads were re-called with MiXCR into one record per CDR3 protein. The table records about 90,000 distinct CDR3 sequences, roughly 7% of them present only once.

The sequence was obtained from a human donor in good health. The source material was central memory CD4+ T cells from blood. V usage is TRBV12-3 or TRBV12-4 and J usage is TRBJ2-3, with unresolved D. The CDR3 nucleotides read TGTGCCAGCAGTTTCGTTTCGGATACGCAGTATTTT. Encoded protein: CASSFVSDTQYF.